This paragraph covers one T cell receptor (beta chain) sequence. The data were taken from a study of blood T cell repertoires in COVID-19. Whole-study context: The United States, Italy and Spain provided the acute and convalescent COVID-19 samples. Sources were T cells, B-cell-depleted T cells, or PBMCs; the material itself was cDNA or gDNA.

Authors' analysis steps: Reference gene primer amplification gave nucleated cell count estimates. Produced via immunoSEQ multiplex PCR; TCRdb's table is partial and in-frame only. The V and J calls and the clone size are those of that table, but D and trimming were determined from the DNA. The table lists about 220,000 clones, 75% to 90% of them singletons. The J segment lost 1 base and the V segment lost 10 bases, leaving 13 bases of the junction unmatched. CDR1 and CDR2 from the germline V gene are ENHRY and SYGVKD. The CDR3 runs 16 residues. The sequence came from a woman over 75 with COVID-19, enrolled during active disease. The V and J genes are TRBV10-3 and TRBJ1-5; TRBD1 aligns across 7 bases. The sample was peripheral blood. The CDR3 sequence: CATLGDDRVSNQPQHF. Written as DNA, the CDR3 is TGTGCCACCTTGGGGGACGACAGGGTCAGCAATCAGCCCCAGCATTTT.